This note documents a single T cell receptor beta chain sequence. Its antigen is undetermined. This entry is derived from a study of T-cell memory formation after mild COVID-19. Germline CDR1 reads SGDLS; CDR2 reads YYNGEE. CDR3 length: 13 residues. The germline V and J ends were trimmed by 1 base and 5 bases, with 6 bases remaining between them. Study observations and caveats: Pre-infection memory showed some responding clones, and this suggested that cross-reactive memory joined. Clones which contracted sat mainly in CM and EM if CD4+, and in EMRA if CD8+. Clones contracting over day 15 to 85 were CD4/CD8 balanced, with later expanders leaning CD4+.

Libraries for TCRalpha and TCRbeta carried sample barcodes and unique molecular identifiers via 5'RACE. TCRdb itself ran the 5' RACE reads through MiXCR, one entry per CDR3 protein. The table includes almost 250,000 distinct CDR3 sequences, approximately 15% detected once. The rearrangement links TRBV9 to TRBJ2-2, with D possibly matching TRBD2 (5 bases). The sample taken for sequencing was PBMCs or a T cell subset sorted from them (not recorded which). This receptor was obtained from an adult woman who had mild COVID-19 (a few samples of this study predate the infection). Cell type and time point are not known. For the CDR3, the DNA is TGTGCCAGCAGCGTATGGGAGACCGGGGAGCTGTTTTTT. This translates into CASSVWETGELFF. The variable domain in full, completed from reference TRBV9 and TRBJ2-2, reads DSGVTQTPKHLITATGQRVTLRCSPRSGDLSVYWYQQSLDQGLQFLIQYYNGEERAKGNILERFSAQQFPDLHSELNLSSLELGDSALYFCASSVWETGELFFGEGSRLTVL.